One sample yielded the 23 T cell receptor beta chains listed below, sequenced in a study of blood T cell repertoires in COVID-19. TCRdb's table, derived via immunoSEQ multiplex PCR, lists solely in-frame clones and lacks some. Among some 64,000 clones listed, more than 70% were seen once. Sequenced material: peripheral blood. These receptors were taken from a man in his 70s with acute or convalescent COVID-19.

This chain links TRBV5-1 with TRBJ1-1; the D is unclear. Trimming took off 1 base at V and 0 bases at J, with 10 bases between the two ends. The CDR3 has 15 residues. Germline V gene lookup returns CDR1 SGHRS and CDR2 YFSETQ. CDR3 sequence: CASSLHPMVNTEAFF. In DNA form, the CDR3 reads TGCGCCAGCAGCTTGCACCCTATGGTGAACACTGAAGCTTTCTTT.

The chain links TRBV9 to TRBJ2-3, with D tentatively TRBD2 (5 bases). The germline V gene has CDR1 SGDLS and CDR2 YYNGEE. The CDR3 has 12 residues. V was clipped by 6 bases and J by 7 bases, with 12 bases between them. CDR3 coding DNA: TGTGCCAGCAATTCGGTCGGGAATACGCAGTATTTT. Translation gives CASNSVGNTQYF.

The chain joins TRBV7-9 to TRBJ1-2; D possibly corresponds to TRBD1 (6 bases). The germline V and J ends were trimmed by 5 bases and 5 bases, with 12 bases remaining between them. CDR1 and CDR2 from the germline V gene are SEHNR and FQNEAQ (reference sequence). The CDR3 is 13 amino acids. The CDR3 sequence: CASSVQGYYGYTF. CDR3 coding DNA: TGTGCCAGCAGCGTACAGGGATATTATGGCTACACCTTC.

The chain is built from TRBV7-9 and TRBJ2-3, with TRBD2 identical over 9 bases. The V segment lost 6 bases and the J segment 0 bases; nucleotides outside the gene matches: 10. Per germline, CDR1 SEHNR and CDR2 FQNEAQ (reference sequence). CDR3 length equals 17 residues. CDR3 coding DNA: TGTGCCAGCAGGAGGGGTAGCGGGGGCTATAGCACAGATACGCAGTATTTT. Its protein product is CASRRGSGGYSTDTQYF.

As regards this clone: At one boundary the junction diverges from the germline segment, which might be a read error. The chain links TRBV7-7 to TRBJ2-5, with 8 bases fitting TRBD2. The CDR3 is 13 residues long. Germline-derived CDR1 and CDR2 are SSHAT and FNYEAQ (reference sequence). The CDR3 loop is CASSAGGQETQYF. In DNA, the CDR3 is TGTGCTAGCAGCGCGGGGGGTCAAGAGACCCAGTACTTC.

The V gene is TRBV5-1, the J gene TRBJ2-7; 7 positions agree with TRBD1. V was clipped by 0 bases and J by 2 bases; unmatched bases: 2. The length of the CDR3 is 14 residues. Germline CDR1 and CDR2: SGHRS and YFSETQ. CDR3 amino acids: CASSLATGAYEQYF. For the CDR3, the DNA is TGCGCCAGCAGCTTGGCTACAGGGGCCTACGAGCAGTACTTC.

V gene TRBV4-2 combines with J gene TRBJ2-7; TRBD1 aligns across 7 bases. The CDR3 spans 17 residues. Germline V gives CDR1 LGHNA, CDR2 YNFKEQ. With V trimmed by 4 bases and J by 1 base, 13 bases remained unmatched. CDR3 residues: CASSPSIRRDSSYEQYF. In nucleotides, the CDR3 is TGTGCCAGCAGCCCTAGCATACGCCGGGACAGTTCCTACGAGCAGTACTTC.

The rearrangement joins TRBV7-2 to TRBJ2-7, with D unresolved. The germline CDR1 and CDR2 sequences are SGHTA and FQGNSA. Trimming removed 3 bases from V and 6 bases from J, with 9 bases in between. CDR3 length equals 12 residues. The CDR3 bases are TGTGCCAGCAGCTTCGTTCCGGGCGAGCAGTACTTC. Translated, it gives CASSFVPGEQYF.

This chain connects TRBV9 to TRBJ1-2, with D perhaps TRBD1 (5 bases). This CDR3 has 14 amino acids. CDR1 is SGDLS, CDR2 YYNGEE, per germline. V was trimmed by 6 bases and J by 6 bases, leaving 18 bases between them. The CDR3 DNA reads TGTGCCAGCACCCCCGACAGTCCGAGTGATGGCTACACCTTC. This gives the protein CASTPDSPSDGYTF.

The chain is built from TRBV18 and TRBJ2-7, with 7 bases that match TRBD1. The CDR3 has 15 amino acids. CDR1 is KGHSH, CDR2 LQKENI, per germline. The junction had 11 bases not matched to a gene; V was cut back by 2 bases and J by 7 bases. The CDR3, as DNA: TGTGCCAGCTCACCAGACCGACAGGGTAAGAAGGAGCAGTACTTC. Its protein is CASSPDRQGKKEQYF.

In this sample, this clone turned up once. The chain has TRBV11-2 and TRBJ1-1, with D unresolved. Between the trimmed V and J ends, which lost 5 bases and 1 base, there was a span of 14 bases. The CDR3 is 15 amino acids. Germline CDR1 reads SGHAT; CDR2 reads FQNNGV. DNA of the CDR3: TGTGCCAGCAGCCTAACAGCGGAGGGGAACACTGAAGCTTTCTTT. Its protein is CASSLTAEGNTEAFF.

The chain uses TRBV19 and TRBJ2-1; D is perhaps TRBD1 (6 bases). Germline CDR1 reads LNHDA; CDR2 reads SQIVND (reference sequence). CDR3 length: 16 residues. The V end lost 1 base, the J end lost 9 bases, and 19 bases lay between the germline ends. The CDR3 DNA reads TGTGCCAGTAGTATAGTACAGGGCGCCCCGGGAACTGAGCAGTTCTTC. Amino acids: CASSIVQGAPGTEQFF.

The CDR3 region is CASSYGGEKAFF. CDR3 sequence (DNA): TGTGCCAGCAGTTACGGGGGCGAGAAAGCTTTCTTT. This rearrangement joins TRBV6-5 to TRBJ1-1, with D maybe TRBD1 (6 bases). Trimming took off 2 bases at V and 9 bases at J, with 10 bases between the two ends. There are 12 residues in the CDR3. CDR1 and CDR2 from the germline V gene are MNHEY and SVGAGI.

The V call is TRBV6-2 or TRBV6-3, the J call TRBJ2-7, with TRBD1 identical over 10 bases. In germline, CDR1 is MNHEY, CDR2 SVGEGT. J was trimmed by 2 bases and V by 2 bases; bases with no gene match: 3. This CDR3 spans 15 amino acids. The CDR3 DNA is TGTGCCAGCAGTTACGCCGGGACAGGGGCCTACGAGCAGTACTTC. This codes for CASSYAGTGAYEQYF.

The chain joins TRBV11-2 to TRBJ2-3, with unresolved D. This CDR3 is 16 amino acids long. The V end lost 1 base, the J end lost 0 bases, and 11 bases lay between the germline ends. The germline V gene has CDR1 SGHAT and CDR2 FQNNGV. The CDR3 DNA reads TGTGCCAGCAGCTTAGCCCAGACTGAAAGCACAGATACGCAGTATTTT. Its translation is CASSLAQTESTDTQYF.

This clone has just a few counts. The V and J genes are TRBV19 and TRBJ1-4; the match to TRBD1 covers 8 bases. The trim removed 4 bases at V and 5 bases at J, leaving 3 bases unmatched. This CDR3 contains 14 residues. The germline V gene has CDR1 LNHDA and CDR2 SQIVND (reference sequence). The DNA for the CDR3 is TGTGCCAGTAGTAGACAGGGGATGAATGAAAAACTGTTTTTT. Amino acid sequence: CASSRQGMNEKLFF.

V usage is TRBV7-3 and J usage is TRBJ2-6, with no clear D. CDR1 SGHTA and CDR2 FQGTGA come from the germline V gene. V lost 5 bases to trimming and J lost 4 bases, with 21 bases between them. This CDR3 is 18 amino acids long. CDR3 sequence reads: CASSPGGGVKYGANVLTF. The DNA for the CDR3 is TGTGCCAGCAGCCCCGGCGGCGGAGTGAAGTACGGGGCCAACGTCCTGACTTTC.

The J gene is TRBJ2-7, the V gene TRBV7-9, with 8 bases matching TRBD1. The CDR3 sequence is 15 residues long. The J segment lost 2 bases and the V segment lost 5 bases, leaving 8 bases of the junction unmatched. Germline CDR1 is SEHNR and CDR2 is FQNEAQ (reference sequence). The CDR3 region has the DNA TGTGCCAGCAGCCGGACAGGGACAGACCCCTACGAGCAGTACTTC. Its protein product is CASSRTGTDPYEQYF.

This chain links TRBV30 with TRBJ1-5; D gene uncertain. The V end lost 8 bases, the J end lost 0 bases, and 8 bases lay between the germline ends. Per germline, CDR1 GTSNPN and CDR2 SVGIG (reference sequence). The CDR3 covers 12 residues. CDR3 amino acids: CAAGNSNQPQHF. CDR3 nucleotides: TGTGCCGCAGGTAATAGCAATCAGCCCCAGCATTTT.

The chain has TRBV6-5 and TRBJ2-2; 7 nucleotides align to TRBD2. There are 14 residues in the CDR3. Germline V gene lookup returns CDR1 MNHEY and CDR2 SVGAGI. The V gene end was trimmed by 3 bases and the J gene end by 8 bases; junction bases not matched to a gene: 6. The CDR3 sequence is CASSYGDYSGELFF. The CDR3 region has the DNA TGTGCCAGCAGTTATGGGGACTACTCAGGGGAGCTGTTTTTT.

The chain links TRBV27 to TRBJ2-7, with a possible D match to TRBD2 (5 bases). Germline values: CDR1 MNHEY, CDR2 SMNVEV (reference sequence). This CDR3 is 14 amino acids long. V shed 5 bases and J shed 3 bases, with 14 bases lying between them. CDR3 sequence reads: CASSQGTGIYEQYF. CDR3 sequence (DNA): TGTGCCAGCAGTCAAGGCACGGGAATCTACGAGCAGTACTTC.

Note on this clone: The sample has other DNA sequences that encode this CDR3 too. The genes are TRBV5-4 and TRBJ1-1; D possibly corresponds to TRBD1 (5 bases). There are 12 residues in the CDR3. The V gene's germline CDR1 is SGHNT and CDR2 YYREEE (reference sequence). Between the trimmed V and J ends, which lost 4 bases and 4 bases, there was a span of 8 bases. The CDR3 protein is CASSPGGTEAFF. CDR3 coding DNA: TGTGCCAGCAGCCCCGGGGGCACTGAAGCTTTCTTT.

A single count supports this clone. The chain recombines TRBV29-1 with TRBJ1-2; tentative D call: TRBD1 (5 bases). V lost 3 bases and J 6 bases, leaving 23 bases between the germline ends. This CDR3 has 16 residues. The V gene's germline CDR1 is SQVTM and CDR2 ANQGSEA. CDR3 protein: CSVDRDKGLGVHGYTF. The CDR3 DNA is TGCAGCGTTGATCGAGACAAGGGGTTGGGTGTTCATGGCTACACCTTC. The full variable domain, rest sourced from reference TRBV29-1 and TRBJ1-2, is SAVISQKPSRDICQRGTSLTIQCQVDSQVTMMFWYRQQPGQSLTLIATANQGSEATYESGFVIDKFPISRPNLTFSTLTVSNMSPEDSSIYLCSVDRDKGLGVHGYTFGSGTRLTVV.